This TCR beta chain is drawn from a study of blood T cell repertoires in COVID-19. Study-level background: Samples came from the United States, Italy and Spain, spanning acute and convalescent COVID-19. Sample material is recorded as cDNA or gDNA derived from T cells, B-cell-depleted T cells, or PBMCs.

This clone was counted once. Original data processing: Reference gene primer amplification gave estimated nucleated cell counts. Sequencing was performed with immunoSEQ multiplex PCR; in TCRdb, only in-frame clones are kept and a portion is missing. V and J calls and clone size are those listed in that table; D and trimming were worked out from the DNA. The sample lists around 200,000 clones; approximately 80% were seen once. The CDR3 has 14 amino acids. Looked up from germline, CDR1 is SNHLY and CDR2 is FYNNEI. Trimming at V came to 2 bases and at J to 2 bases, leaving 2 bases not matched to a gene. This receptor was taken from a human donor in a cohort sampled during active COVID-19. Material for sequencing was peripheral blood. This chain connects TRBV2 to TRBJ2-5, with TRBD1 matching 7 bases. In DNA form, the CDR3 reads TGTGCCAGCAGTGAAAACAGGGGACAAGAGACCCAGTACTTC. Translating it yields CASSENRGQETQYF. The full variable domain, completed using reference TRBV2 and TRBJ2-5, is EPEVTQTPSHQVTQMGQEVILRCVPISNHLYFYWYRQILGQKVEFLVSFYNNEISEKSEIFDDQFSVERPDGSNFTLKIRSTKLEDSAMYFCASSENRGQETQYFGPGTRLLVL.